The source of this TCR beta chain is a study of OX40 agonist ivuxolimab in advanced cancers. Background on the study: Patients in the trial were receiving intravenous ivuxolimab every 2 weeks, at doses of 0.01 to 10 mg/kg.

Regarding this clone: Its antigen is not identified.

Repertoires were generated with immunoSEQ multiplex PCR, while TCRdb's copy carries only in-frame clones and drops some. Found here are about 40,000 clones, 88% of them singletons; the top ten hold approximately 12%. CDR3 length: 15 residues. The V and J ends lost 1 base and 3 bases respectively, with 10 bases between them. Germline CDR1 is MRHNA and CDR2 is SNTAGT. Study-wide findings and caveats: Clones of CD4+ and CD8+ blood T cells grew by week 6 at doses of 0.1 to 3.0 mg/kg. Expanded clones tended on average to be more numerous among CD8+ T cells than CD4+.

The sample in question was CD4+ or CD8+ T cells sorted from blood, obtained in a trial of the OX40 agonist ivuxolimab. The chain joins TRBV6-4 to TRBJ2-1; no reliable D call. The TCR was taken from an adult with an advanced solid tumor such as melanoma, head and neck, liver or kidney cancer. The DNA of the CDR3 is TGTGCCAGCAGTGACTTTCCCTCGGACTACAATGAGCAGTTCTTC. Protein product: CASSDFPSDYNEQFF.